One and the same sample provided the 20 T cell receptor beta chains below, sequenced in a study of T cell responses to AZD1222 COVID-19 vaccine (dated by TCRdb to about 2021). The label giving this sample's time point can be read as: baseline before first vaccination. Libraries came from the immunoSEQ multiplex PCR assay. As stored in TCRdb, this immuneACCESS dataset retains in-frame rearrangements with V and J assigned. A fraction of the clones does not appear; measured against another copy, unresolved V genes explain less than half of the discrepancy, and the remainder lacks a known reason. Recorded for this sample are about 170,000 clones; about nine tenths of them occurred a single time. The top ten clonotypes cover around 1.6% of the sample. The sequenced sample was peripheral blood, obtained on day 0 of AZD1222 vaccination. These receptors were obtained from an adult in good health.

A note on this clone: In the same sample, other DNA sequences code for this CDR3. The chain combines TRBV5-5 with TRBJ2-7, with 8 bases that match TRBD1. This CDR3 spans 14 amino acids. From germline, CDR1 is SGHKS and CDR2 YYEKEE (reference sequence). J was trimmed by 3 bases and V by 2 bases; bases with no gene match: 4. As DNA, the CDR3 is TGTGCCAGCAGCTTTGGACAGGGTAGCTACGAGCAGTACTTC. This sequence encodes CASSFGQGSYEQYF.

CDR3 DNA sequence: TGCAGCGTTCAGGGCAACTATGGCTACACCTTC. This encodes CSVQGNYGYTF. The chain is built from TRBV29-1 and TRBJ1-2, with D perhaps TRBD1 (5 bases). In germline, CDR1 is SQVTM, CDR2 ANQGSEA. The CDR3 runs to 11 residues. V shed 5 bases and J shed 2 bases, with 6 bases lying between them.

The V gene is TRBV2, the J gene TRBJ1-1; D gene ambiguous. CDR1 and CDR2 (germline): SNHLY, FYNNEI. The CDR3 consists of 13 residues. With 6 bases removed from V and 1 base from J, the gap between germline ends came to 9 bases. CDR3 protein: CASRVTANTEAFF. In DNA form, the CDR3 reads TGTGCCAGCAGAGTAACAGCGAACACTGAAGCTTTCTTT.

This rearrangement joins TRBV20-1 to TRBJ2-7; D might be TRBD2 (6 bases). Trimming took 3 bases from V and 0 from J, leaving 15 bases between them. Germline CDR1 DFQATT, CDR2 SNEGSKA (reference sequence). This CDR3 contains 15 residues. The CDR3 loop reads CSASSPGGRSYEQYF. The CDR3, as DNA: TGCAGTGCTAGTTCTCCCGGGGGACGCTCCTACGAGCAGTACTTC.

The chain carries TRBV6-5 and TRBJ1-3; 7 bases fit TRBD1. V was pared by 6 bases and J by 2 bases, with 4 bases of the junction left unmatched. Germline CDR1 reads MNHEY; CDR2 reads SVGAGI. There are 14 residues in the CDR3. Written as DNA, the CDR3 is TGTGCCAGCAGCCCGACAGGGACTGGAAACACCATATATTTT. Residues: CASSPTGTGNTIYF.

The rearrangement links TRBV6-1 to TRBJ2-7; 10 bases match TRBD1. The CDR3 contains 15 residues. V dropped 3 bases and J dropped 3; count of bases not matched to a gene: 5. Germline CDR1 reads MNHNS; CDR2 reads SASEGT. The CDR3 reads CASSDWGQGFYEQYF. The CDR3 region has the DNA TGTGCCAGCAGTGATTGGGGACAGGGGTTCTACGAGCAGTACTTC.

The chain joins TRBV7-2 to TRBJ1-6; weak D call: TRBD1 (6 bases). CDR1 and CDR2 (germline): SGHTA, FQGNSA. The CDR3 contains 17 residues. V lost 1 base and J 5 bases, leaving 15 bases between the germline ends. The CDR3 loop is CASSLGYRDFDNSPLHF. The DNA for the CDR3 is TGTGCCAGCAGCTTAGGTTACAGGGATTTCGATAATTCACCCCTCCACTTT.

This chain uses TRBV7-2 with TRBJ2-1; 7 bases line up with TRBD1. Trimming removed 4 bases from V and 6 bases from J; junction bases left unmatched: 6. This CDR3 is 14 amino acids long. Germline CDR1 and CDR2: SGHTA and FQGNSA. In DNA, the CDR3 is TGTGCCAGCAGCTCAAACAGGGGTCCCAATGAGCAGTTCTTC. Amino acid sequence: CASSSNRGPNEQFF.

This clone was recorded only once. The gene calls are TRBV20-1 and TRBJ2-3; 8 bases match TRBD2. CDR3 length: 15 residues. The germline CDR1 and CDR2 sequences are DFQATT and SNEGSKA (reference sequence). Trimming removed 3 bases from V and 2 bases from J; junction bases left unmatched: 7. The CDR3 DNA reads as TGCAGTGCTAGTTTTCGGGGGGGGACCACAGATACGCAGTATTTT. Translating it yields CSASFRGGTTDTQYF.

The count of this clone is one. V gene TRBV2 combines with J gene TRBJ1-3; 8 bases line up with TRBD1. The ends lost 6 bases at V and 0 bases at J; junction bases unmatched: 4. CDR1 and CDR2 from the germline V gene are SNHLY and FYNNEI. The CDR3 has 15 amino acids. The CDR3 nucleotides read TGTGCCAGCAGCGGACAGGGAGTCTCTGGAAACACCATATATTTT. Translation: CASSGQGVSGNTIYF. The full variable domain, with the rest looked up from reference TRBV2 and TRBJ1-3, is EPEVTQTPSHQVTQMGQEVILRCVPISNHLYFYWYRQILGQKVEFLVSFYNNEISEKSEIFDDQFSVERPDGSNFTLKIRSTKLEDSAMYFCASSGQGVSGNTIYFGEGSWLTVV.

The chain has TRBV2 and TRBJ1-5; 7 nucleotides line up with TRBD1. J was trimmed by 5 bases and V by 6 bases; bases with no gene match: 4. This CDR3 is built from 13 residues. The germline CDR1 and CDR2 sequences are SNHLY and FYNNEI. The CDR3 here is CASRGTEYQPQHF. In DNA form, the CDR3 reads TGTGCCAGCAGGGGGACAGAATATCAGCCCCAGCATTTT.

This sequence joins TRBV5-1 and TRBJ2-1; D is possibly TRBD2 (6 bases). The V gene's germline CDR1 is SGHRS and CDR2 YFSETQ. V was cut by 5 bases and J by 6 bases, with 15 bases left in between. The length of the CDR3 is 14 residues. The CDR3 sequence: CASRVAGRLNEQFF. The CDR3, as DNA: TGCGCCAGCAGGGTGGCGGGAAGACTCAATGAGCAGTTCTTC.

The CDR3 reads CASSHRLAGAVDTQYF. CDR3 nucleotide sequence: TGTGCCAGCAGCCACCGACTAGCGGGAGCGGTAGATACGCAGTATTTT. The chain carries TRBV7-2 and TRBJ2-3, with TRBD2 identical over 12 bases. Unmatched junction bases numbered 8, after V lost 5 bases and J lost 5 bases. The germline CDR1 and CDR2 sequences are SGHTA and FQGNSA. The CDR3 is 16 amino acids.

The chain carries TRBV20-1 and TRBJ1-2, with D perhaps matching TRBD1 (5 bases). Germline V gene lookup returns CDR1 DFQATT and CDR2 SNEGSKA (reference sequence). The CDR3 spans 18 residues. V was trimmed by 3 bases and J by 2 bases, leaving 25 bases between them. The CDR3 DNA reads TGCAGTGCTAGTCACTATCTGGGCCGGGGCAAGACGAACTATGGCTACACCTTC. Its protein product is CSASHYLGRGKTNYGYTF.

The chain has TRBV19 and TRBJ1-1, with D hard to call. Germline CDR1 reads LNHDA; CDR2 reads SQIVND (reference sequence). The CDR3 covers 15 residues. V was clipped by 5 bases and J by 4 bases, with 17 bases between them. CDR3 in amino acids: CASSFTPRVSTEAFF. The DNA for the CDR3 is TGTGCCAGTAGTTTTACGCCGAGGGTATCCACTGAAGCTTTCTTT.

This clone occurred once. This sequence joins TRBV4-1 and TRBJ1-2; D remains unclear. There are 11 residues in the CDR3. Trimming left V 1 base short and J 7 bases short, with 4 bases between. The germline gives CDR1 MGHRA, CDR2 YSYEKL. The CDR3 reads CASSQVGGYTF. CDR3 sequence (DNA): TGCGCCAGCAGCCAAGTCGGTGGCTACACCTTC.

The CDR3 DNA reads TGTGCCAGTATAGACGGGAGGACTGAAGCTTTCTTT. Encoded protein: CASIDGRTEAFF. This chain uses TRBV19 with TRBJ1-1, with unresolved D. V lost 7 bases and J lost 5, with 11 bases in between. Germline CDR1 reads LNHDA; CDR2 reads SQIVND (reference sequence). This CDR3 has 12 amino acids.

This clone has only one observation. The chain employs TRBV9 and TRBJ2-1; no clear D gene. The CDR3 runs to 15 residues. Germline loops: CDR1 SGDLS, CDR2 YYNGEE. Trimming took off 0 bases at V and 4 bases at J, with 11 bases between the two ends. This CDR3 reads CASSVAGGMYNEQFF. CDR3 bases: TGTGCCAGCAGCGTAGCTGGTGGGATGTACAATGAGCAGTTCTTC. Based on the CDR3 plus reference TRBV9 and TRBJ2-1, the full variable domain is DSGVTQTPKHLITATGQRVTLRCSPRSGDLSVYWYQQSLDQGLQFLIQYYNGEERAKGNILERFSAQQFPDLHSELNLSSLELGDSALYFCASSVAGGMYNEQFFGPGTRLTVL.

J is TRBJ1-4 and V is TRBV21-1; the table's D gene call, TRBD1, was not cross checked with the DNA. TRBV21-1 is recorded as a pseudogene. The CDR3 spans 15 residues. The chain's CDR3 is CASSKGPGGDEKLFF. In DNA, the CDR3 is TGTGCCAGCAGCAAAGGCCCAGGGGGCGATGAAAAACTGTTTTTT.

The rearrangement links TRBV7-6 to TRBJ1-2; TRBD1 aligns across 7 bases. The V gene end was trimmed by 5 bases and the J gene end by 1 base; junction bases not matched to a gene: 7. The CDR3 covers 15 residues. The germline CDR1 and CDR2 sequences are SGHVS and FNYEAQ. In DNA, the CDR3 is TGTGCCAGCAGCCAGCTACAGGGGATTAACTATGGCTACACCTTC. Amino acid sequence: CASSQLQGINYGYTF. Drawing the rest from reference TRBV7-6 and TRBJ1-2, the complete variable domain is GAGVSQSPRYKVTKRGQDVALRCDPISGHVSLYWYRQALGQGPEFLTYFNYEAQQDKSGLPNDRFSAERPEGSISTLTIQRTEQRDSAMYRCASSQLQGINYGYTFGSGTRLTVV.